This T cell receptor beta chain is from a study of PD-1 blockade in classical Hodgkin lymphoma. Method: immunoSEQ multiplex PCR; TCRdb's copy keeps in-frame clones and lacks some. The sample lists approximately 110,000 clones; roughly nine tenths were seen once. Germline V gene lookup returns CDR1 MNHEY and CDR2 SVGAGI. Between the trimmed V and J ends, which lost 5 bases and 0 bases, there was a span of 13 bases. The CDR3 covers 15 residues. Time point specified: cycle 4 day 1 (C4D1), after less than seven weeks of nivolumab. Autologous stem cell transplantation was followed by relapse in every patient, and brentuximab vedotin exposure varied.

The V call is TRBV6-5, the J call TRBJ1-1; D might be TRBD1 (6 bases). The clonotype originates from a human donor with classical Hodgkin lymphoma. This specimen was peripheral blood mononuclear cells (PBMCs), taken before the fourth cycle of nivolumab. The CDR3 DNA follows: TGTGCCAGCAGTAAACCGGGACAACTGAACACTGAAGCTTTCTTT. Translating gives CASSKPGQLNTEAFF.